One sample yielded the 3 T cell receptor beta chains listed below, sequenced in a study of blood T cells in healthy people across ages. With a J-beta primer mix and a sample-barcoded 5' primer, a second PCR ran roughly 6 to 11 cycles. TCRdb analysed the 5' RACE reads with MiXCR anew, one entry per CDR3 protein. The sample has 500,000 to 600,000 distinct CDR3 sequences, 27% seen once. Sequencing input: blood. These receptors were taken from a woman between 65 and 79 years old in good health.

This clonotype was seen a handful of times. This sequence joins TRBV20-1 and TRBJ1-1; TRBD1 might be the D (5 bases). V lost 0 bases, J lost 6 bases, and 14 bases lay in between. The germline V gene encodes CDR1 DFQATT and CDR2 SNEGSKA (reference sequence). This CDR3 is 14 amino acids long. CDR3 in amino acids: CSAREAFRASEAFF. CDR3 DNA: TGCAGTGCTAGAGAGGCATTCAGGGCTTCTGAAGCTTTCTTT.

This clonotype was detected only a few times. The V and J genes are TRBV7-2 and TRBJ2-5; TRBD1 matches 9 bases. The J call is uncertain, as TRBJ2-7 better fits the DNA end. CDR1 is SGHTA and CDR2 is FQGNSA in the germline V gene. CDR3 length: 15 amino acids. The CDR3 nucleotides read TGTGCCAGCAGCCCTCTTACAGGGGGCGCGGGCGAGCAGTACTTC. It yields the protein CASSPLTGGAGEQYF.

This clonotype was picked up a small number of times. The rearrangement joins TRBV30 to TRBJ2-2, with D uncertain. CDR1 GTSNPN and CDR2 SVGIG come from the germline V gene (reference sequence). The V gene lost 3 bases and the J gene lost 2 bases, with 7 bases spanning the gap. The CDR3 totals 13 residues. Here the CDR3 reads CAWRNINTGELFF. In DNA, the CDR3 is TGTGCCTGGAGGAATATTAACACCGGGGAGCTGTTTTTT.